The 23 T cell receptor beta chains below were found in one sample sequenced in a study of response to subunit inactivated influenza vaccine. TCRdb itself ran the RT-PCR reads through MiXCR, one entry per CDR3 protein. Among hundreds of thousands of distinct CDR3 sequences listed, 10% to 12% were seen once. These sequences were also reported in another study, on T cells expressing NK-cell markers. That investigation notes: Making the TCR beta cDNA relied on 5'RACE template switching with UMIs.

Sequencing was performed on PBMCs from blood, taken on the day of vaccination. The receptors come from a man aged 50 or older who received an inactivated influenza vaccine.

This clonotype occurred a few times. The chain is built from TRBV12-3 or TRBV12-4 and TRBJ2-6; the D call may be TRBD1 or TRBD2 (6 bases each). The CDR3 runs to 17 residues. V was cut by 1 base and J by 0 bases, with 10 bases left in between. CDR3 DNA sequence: TGTGCCAGCAGTTTAGGGGGGGCCCTCTCTGGGGCCAACGTCCTGACTTTC. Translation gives CASSLGGALSGANVLTF.

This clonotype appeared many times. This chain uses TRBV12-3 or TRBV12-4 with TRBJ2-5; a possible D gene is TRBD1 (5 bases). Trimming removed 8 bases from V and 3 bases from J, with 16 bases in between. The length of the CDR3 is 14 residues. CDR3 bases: TGTGCCAGCTGTGGGGCGACCCTTAAAGAGACCCAGTACTTC. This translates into CASCGATLKETQYF.

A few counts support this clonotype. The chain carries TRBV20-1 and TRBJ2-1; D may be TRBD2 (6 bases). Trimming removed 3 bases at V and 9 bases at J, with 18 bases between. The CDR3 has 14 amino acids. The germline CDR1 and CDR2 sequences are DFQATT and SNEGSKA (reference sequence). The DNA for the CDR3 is TGCAGTGCTAGGGGAGGTTTCCAGACGGGTGAGCAGTTCTTC. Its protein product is CSARGGFQTGEQFF.

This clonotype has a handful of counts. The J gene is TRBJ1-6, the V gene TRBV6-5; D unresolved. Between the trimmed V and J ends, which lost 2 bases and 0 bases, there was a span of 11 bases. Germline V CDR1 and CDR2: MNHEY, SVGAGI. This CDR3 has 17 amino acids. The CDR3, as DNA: TGTGCCAGCAGTTACGGCCCCAGCTTCTCCTATAATTCACCCCTCCACTTT. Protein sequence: CASSYGPSFSYNSPLHF.

The CDR3 bases are TGCGCCAGTAAAGAAGCGGGAGGGCCGCAGGGTGAGCAGTTCTTC. Translated: CASKEAGGPQGEQFF. The chain recombines TRBV5-1 with TRBJ2-1; TRBD2 matches 10 bases. The CDR3 is 15 amino acids. Germline V CDR1 and CDR2: SGHRS, YFSETQ. Trimming cost V 8 bases and J 9 bases; bases outside gene matches: 14.

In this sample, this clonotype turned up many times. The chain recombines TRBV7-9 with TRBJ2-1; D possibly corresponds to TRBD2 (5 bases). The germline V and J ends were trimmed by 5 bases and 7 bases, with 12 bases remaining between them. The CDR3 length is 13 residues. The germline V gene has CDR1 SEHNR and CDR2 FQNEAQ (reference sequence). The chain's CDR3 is CASSRELVNEQFF. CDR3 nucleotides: TGTGCCAGCAGCCGCGAACTAGTAAATGAGCAGTTCTTC. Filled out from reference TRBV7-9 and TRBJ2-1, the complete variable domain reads DTGVSQNPRHKITKRGQNVTFRCDPISEHNRLYWYRQTLGQGPEFLTYFQNEAQLEKSRLLSDRFSAERPKGSFSTLEIQRTEQGDSAMYLCASSRELVNEQFFGPGTRLTVL.

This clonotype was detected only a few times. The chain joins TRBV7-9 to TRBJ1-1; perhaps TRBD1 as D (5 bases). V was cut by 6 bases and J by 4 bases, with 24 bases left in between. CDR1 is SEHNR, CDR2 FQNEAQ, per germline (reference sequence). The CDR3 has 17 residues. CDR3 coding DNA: TGTGCCAGCAGACATGCAGGCCGTGTAGGGGCTCGCACTGAAGCTTTCTTT. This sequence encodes CASRHAGRVGARTEAFF.

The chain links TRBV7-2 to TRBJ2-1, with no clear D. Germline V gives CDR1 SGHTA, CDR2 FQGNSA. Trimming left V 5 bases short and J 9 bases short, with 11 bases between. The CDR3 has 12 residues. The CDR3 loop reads CASSMGVGEQFF. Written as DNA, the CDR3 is TGTGCCAGCAGCATGGGTGTAGGTGAGCAGTTCTTC. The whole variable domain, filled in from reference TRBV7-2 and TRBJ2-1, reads GAGVSQSPSNKVTEKGKDVELRCDPISGHTALYWYRQSLGQGLEFLIYFQGNSAPDKSGLPSDRFSAERTGGSVSTLTIQRTQQEDSAVYLCASSMGVGEQFFGPGTRLTVL.

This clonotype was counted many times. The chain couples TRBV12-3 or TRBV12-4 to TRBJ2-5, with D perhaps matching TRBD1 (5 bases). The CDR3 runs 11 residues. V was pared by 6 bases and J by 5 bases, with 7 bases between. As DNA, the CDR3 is TGTGCCAGCAGCGACAGCGAGACCCAGTACTTC. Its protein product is CASSDSETQYF.

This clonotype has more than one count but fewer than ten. Here the CDR3 DNA reads TGTGCCAGCAGCCCCTCACAGGGGGCAAGTGGAAACACCATATATTTT. It specifies CASSPSQGASGNTIYF. The chain couples TRBV7-2 to TRBJ1-3; 9 bases line up with TRBD1. J gave up 3 bases and V 5 bases, and 8 bases lay outside the gene matches. This CDR3 is 16 amino acids long. Looked up from germline, CDR1 is SGHTA and CDR2 is FQGNSA.

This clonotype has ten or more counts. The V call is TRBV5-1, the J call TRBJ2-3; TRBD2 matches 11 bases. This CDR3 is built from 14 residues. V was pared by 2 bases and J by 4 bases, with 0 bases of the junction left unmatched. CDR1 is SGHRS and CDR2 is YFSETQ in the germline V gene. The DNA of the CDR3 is TGCGCCAGCAGCTTACTAGCGGGAGCAGATACGCAGTATTTT. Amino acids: CASSLLAGADTQYF.

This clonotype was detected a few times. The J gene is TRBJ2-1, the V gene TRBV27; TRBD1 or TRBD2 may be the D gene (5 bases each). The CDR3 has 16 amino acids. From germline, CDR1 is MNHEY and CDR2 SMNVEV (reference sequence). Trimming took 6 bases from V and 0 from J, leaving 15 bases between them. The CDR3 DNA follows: TGTGCCAGCAGCCGACAGTCGGGGAGCTCCTACAATGAGCAGTTCTTC. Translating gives CASSRQSGSSYNEQFF.

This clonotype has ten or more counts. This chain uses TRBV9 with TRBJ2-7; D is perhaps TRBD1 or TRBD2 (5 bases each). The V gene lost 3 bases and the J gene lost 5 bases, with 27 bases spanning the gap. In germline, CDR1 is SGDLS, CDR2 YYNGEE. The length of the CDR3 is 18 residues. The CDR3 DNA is TGTGCCAGCAGCGCGATCCACGTCCCGGGGCTTCTTTCGAACGAGCAGTACTTC. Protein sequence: CASSAIHVPGLLSNEQYF.

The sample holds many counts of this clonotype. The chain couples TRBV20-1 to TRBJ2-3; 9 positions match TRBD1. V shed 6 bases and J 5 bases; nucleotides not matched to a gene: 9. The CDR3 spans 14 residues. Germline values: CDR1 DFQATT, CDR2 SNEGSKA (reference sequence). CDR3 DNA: TGCAGTGCGTCAGACAGGGGGAAAGGAGATACGCAGTATTTT. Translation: CSASDRGKGDTQYF.

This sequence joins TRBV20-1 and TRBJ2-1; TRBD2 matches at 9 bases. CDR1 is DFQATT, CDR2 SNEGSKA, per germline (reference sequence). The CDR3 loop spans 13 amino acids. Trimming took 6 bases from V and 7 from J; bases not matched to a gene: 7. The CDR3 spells CSARLAAMNEQFF. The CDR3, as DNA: TGCAGTGCAAGACTAGCGGCTATGAATGAGCAGTTCTTC.

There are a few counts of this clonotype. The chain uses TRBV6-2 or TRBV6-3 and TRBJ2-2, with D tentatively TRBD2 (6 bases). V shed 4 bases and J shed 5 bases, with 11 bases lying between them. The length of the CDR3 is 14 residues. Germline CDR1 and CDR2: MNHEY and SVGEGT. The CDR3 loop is CASSFSSVTGELFF. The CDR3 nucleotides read TGTGCCAGCAGTTTCTCTAGCGTGACCGGGGAGCTGTTTTTT.

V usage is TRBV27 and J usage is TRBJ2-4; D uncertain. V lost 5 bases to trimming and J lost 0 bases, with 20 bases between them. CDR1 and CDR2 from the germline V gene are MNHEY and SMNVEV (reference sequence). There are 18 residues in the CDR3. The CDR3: CASSPRWGTHLAKNIQYF. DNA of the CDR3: TGTGCCAGCAGTCCCCGATGGGGAACCCACCTAGCCAAAAACATTCAGTACTTC.

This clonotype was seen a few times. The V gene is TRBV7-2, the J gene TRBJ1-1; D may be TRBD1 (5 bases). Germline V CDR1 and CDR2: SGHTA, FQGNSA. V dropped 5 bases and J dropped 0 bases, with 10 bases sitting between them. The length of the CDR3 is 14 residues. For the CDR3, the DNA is TGTGCCAGCAGCCGGGGACGGCTGAACACTGAAGCTTTCTTT. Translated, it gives CASSRGRLNTEAFF.

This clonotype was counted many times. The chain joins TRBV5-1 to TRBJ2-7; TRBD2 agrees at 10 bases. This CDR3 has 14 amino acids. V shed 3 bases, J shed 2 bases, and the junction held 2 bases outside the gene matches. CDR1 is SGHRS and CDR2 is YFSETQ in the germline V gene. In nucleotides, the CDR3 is TGCGCCAGCAGCTGGACTAGCGGTACCTACGAGCAGTACTTC. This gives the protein CASSWTSGTYEQYF.

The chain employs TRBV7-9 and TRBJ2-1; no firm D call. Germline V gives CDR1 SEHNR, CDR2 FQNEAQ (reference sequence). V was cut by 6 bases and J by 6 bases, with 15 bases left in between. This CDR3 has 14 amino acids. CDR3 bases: TGTGCCAGCAGAAATAGGGCCCCTGGCAATGAGCAGTTCTTC. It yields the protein CASRNRAPGNEQFF.

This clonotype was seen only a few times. DNA of the CDR3: TGCGCCAGCAGCTCCTTCGGACAGGGGGTATCCGGGGAGCTGTTTTTT. It specifies CASSSFGQGVSGELFF. The chain recombines TRBV5-1 with TRBJ2-2, with 10 nucleotides matching TRBD1. CDR3 length: 16 residues. The junction had 8 bases not matched to a gene; V was cut back by 3 bases and J by 6 bases. Germline V gene data show CDR1 as SGHRS and CDR2 as YFSETQ.

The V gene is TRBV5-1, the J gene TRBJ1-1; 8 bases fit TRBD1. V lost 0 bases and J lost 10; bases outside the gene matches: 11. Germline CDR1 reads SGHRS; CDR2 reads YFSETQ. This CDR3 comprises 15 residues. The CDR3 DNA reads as TGCGCCAGCAGCTTGGAACAGGGGGGTCCGGCTGCAGCTTTCTTT. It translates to CASSLEQGGPAAAFF.

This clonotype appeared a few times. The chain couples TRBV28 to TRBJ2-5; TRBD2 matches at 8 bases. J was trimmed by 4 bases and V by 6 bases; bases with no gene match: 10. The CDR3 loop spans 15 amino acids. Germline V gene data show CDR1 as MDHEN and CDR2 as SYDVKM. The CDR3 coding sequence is TGTGCCAGCAGAGGCGGGGGGAACGTGGGAGAGACCCAGTACTTC. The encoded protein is CASRGGGNVGETQYF. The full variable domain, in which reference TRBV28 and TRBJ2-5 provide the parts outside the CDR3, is DVKVTQSSRYLVKRTGEKVFLECVQDMDHENMFWYRQDPGLGLRLIYFSYDVKMKEKGDIPEGYSVSREKKERFSLILESASTNQTSMYLCASRGGGNVGETQYFGPGTRLLVL.